The 15 T cell receptor beta chains given below trace back to one sample, sequenced in a study of cytomegalovirus exposure and HLA in healthy donors (dated by TCRdb to 2017 to 2019). Receptors were amplified or captured by the immunoSEQ multiplex PCR assay. The multiplex PCR relied on a mix of 60 forward primers for TCR Vbeta segments and 13 reverse primers for TCR Jbeta segments. The clones in this table, taken by TCRdb from immuneACCESS, are in-frame only. Not every clone is retained; where verified, under half of the shortfall comes from an unresolved V gene, and the cause of the rest is unknown. This sample has roughly 140,000 clones in its table, and about 80% of those were observed once. The top ten hold about 5% of the sample. Sequencing was performed on PBMCs. The origin of the receptors is a man aged 25-45 years in good health and CMV-seropositive.

V is TRBV10-3 and J is TRBJ2-3, with 12 positions matching TRBD1. Trimming took 10 bases from V and 3 from J; bases not matched to a gene: 8. Germline V CDR1 and CDR2: ENHRY, SYGVKD. The CDR3 extends over 15 amino acids. CDR3 DNA sequence: TGTGCCAGCCGGGACAGGGGGCTTGGGACAGATACGCAGTATTTT. Translation gives CASRDRGLGTDTQYF.

V and J are TRBV30 and TRBJ2-7; 9 bases match TRBD1. Looked up from germline, CDR1 is GTSNPN and CDR2 is SVGIG (reference sequence). V shed 1 base and J 6 bases; nucleotides not matched to a gene: 13. The CDR3 totals 16 residues. The CDR3 sequence: CAWSGGGTGRFLEQYF. DNA for the CDR3: TGTGCCTGGAGTGGAGGGGGGACAGGGCGCTTCCTCGAGCAGTACTTC.

This clone was found once. The chain recombines TRBV5-1 with TRBJ1-6; D is undetermined. The CDR3 spans 15 residues. Trimming took 4 bases from V and 0 from J, leaving 8 bases between them. Germline V gene sequence: CDR1 SGHRS, CDR2 YFSETQ. CDR3 in DNA: TGCGCCAGCAGCACAAGGAGCTCCTATAATTCACCCCTCCACTTT. This gives the protein CASSTRSSYNSPLHF.

V gene TRBV10-3 combines with J gene TRBJ2-1; D possibly corresponds to TRBD1 (5 bases). Trimming stripped 0 bases from V and 4 bases from J, with 16 bases between. Looked up from germline, CDR1 is ENHRY and CDR2 is SYGVKD. The CDR3 contains 17 residues. CDR3 DNA sequence: TGTGCCATCAGTGAGTCCGGGCAGGGTGGGTTTTACAATGAGCAGTTCTTC. Its translation: CAISESGQGGFYNEQFF.

The CDR3 sequence: CASSSHIPIAGSYEQYF. CDR3 sequence (DNA): TGTGCCAGCAGCTCCCATATCCCTATAGCGGGGAGCTACGAGCAGTACTTC. The J gene is TRBJ2-7, the V gene TRBV7-8; 8 positions agree with TRBD2. Per germline, CDR1 SGHVS and CDR2 FQNEAQ. The CDR3 extends over 17 amino acids. The V segment lost 4 bases and the J segment 3 bases; nucleotides outside the gene matches: 14.

The V call is TRBV5-1, the J call TRBJ2-7, with 11 nucleotides matching TRBD1. Germline assignment: CDR1 SGHRS and CDR2 YFSETQ. CDR3 length equals 15 residues. V trimming: 3 bases; J trimming: 6 bases; junction bases outside the gene matches: 8. In nucleotides, the CDR3 is TGCGCCAGCAGCTCTGGGACAGGGGGACTCTCCGAGCAGTACTTC. This gives the protein CASSSGTGGLSEQYF.

The genes are TRBV13 and TRBJ2-5; D might be TRBD1 (6 bases). The CDR3 spans 15 residues. Trimming removed 4 bases at V and 5 bases at J, with 17 bases between. In germline, CDR1 is PRHDT, CDR2 FYEKMQ (reference sequence). CDR3 sequence: CASSSRTEDGETQYF. In nucleotides, the CDR3 is TGTGCCAGCAGCTCGCGGACAGAGGATGGGGAGACCCAGTACTTC. Full variable domain (rest looked up from reference TRBV13 and TRBJ2-5): AAGVIQSPRHLIKEKRETATLKCYPIPRHDTVYWYQQGPGQDPQFLISFYEKMQSDKGSIPDRFSAQQFSDYHSELNMSSLELGDSALYFCASSSRTEDGETQYFGPGTRLLVL.

The chain carries TRBV21-1 and TRBJ2-1; the table's D gene call, TRBD2, was not cross checked with the DNA. TRBV21-1 is an annotated pseudogene. This CDR3 has 12 amino acids. DNA of the CDR3: TGTGCCAGCAGCATCGGAGGATTACGGCAGTTCTTC. Encoded protein: CASSIGGLRQFF.

The chain employs TRBV30 and TRBJ1-1, with TRBD1 matching over 8 bases. Trimming removed 5 bases from V and 0 bases from J; junction bases left unmatched: 8. Germline V gene sequence: CDR1 GTSNPN, CDR2 SVGIG (reference sequence). The CDR3 is made up of 15 amino acids. The CDR3 spells CAWAEWTGMNTEAFF. The CDR3 nucleotides are TGTGCCTGGGCAGAATGGACAGGGATGAACACTGAAGCTTTCTTT.

The chain combines TRBV4-1 with TRBJ2-7; 7 nucleotides line up with TRBD1. Germline V gives CDR1 MGHRA, CDR2 YSYEKL. This CDR3 comprises 15 residues. After removal of 3 bases from V and 3 bases from J, the junction contained 8 bases not matched to a gene. This CDR3 reads CASSQVGTASYEQYF. CDR3 DNA sequence: TGCGCCAGCAGCCAGGTTGGGACAGCGAGCTACGAGCAGTACTTC.

V usage is TRBV5-1 and J usage is TRBJ1-5, with 7 positions matching TRBD1. The V gene end was trimmed by 4 bases and the J gene end by 2 bases; junction bases not matched to a gene: 6. Germline V gene lookup returns CDR1 SGHRS and CDR2 YFSETQ. The CDR3 totals 15 residues. The CDR3 nucleotides are TGCGCCAGCAGCCCCGATGGACAGGGCAATCAGCCCCAGCATTTT. Residues: CASSPDGQGNQPQHF.

This rearrangement joins TRBV6-5 to TRBJ1-3; D is possibly TRBD1 (5 bases). The CDR3 consists of 14 residues. V dropped 5 bases and J dropped 1 base, with 9 bases sitting between them. CDR1 is MNHEY and CDR2 is SVGAGI in the germline V gene. CDR3 nucleotide sequence: TGTGCCAGCAGTGGGGGGTCGTCTGGAAACACCATATATTTT. Its translation: CASSGGSSGNTIYF.

V usage is TRBV6-5 and J usage is TRBJ1-4; the D gene is possibly TRBD1 (5 bases). Looked up from germline, CDR1 is MNHEY and CDR2 is SVGAGI. V lost 0 bases, J lost 7 bases, and 12 bases lay in between. The CDR3 length is 15 residues. The DNA for the CDR3 is TGTGCCAGCAGTTACTCCGTTGGGAGGGGTGAAAAACTGTTTTTT. This sequence encodes CASSYSVGRGEKLFF.

Notes on this clone: Other DNA sequences in the same sample also yield this CDR3. The chain joins TRBV7-9 to TRBJ1-4; TRBD1 aligns across 8 bases. The ends lost 5 bases at V and 7 bases at J; junction bases unmatched: 6. From germline, CDR1 is SEHNR and CDR2 FQNEAQ (reference sequence). The CDR3 totals 14 residues. CDR3 region: CASSRQGLIEKLFF. In DNA, the CDR3 is TGTGCCAGCAGCAGACAGGGGCTGATTGAAAAACTGTTTTTT.

The rearrangement links TRBV15 to TRBJ2-7; D call uncertain. V was clipped by 2 bases and J by 5 bases, with 10 bases between them. In germline, CDR1 is LNHNV, CDR2 YYDKDF (reference sequence). The CDR3 contains 13 residues. In nucleotides, the CDR3 is TGTGCCACCAGCAGACCCAGCGAGGACGAGCAGTACTTC. It codes for CATSRPSEDEQYF.